These 8 T cell receptor beta chains originate from one sample sequenced in a study of cytomegalovirus exposure and HLA in healthy donors. The PCR contained 60 Vbeta and 13 Jbeta primers. Here immunoSEQ multiplex PCR was the method, and the copy in TCRdb shows in-frame clones only, minus some. This repertoire shows hundreds of thousands of clones, about four fifths found once; its top ten account for 4.5% to 7%. Source material: PBMCs. The receptors stem from a man between 35 and 55 years old in good health and CMV-seropositive.

V usage is TRBV4-1 and J usage is TRBJ2-1; D perhaps matches TRBD2 (5 bases). Germline V gene data show CDR1 as MGHRA and CDR2 as YSYEKL. The length of the CDR3 is 13 residues. Trimming pared 3 bases from V and 8 bases from J, leaving 11 bases between. CDR3 DNA: TGCGCCAGCAGCCAGCTCGACGGGGATGAGCAGTTCTTC. It codes for CASSQLDGDEQFF.

CDR3 loop: CASSLRTGPTYEQYV. CDR3 nucleotides: TGTGCCAGCAGTTTAAGGACAGGGCCAACCTACGAGCAGTACGTC. The V gene is TRBV6-5, the J gene TRBJ2-7, with 8 bases aligning to TRBD1. With V trimmed by 4 bases and J by 2 bases, 7 bases remained unmatched. This CDR3 is built from 15 residues. The V gene's germline CDR1 is MNHEY and CDR2 SVGAGI.

The V and J genes are TRBV5-1 and TRBJ2-1; weak D call: TRBD2 (6 bases). The CDR3 spans 13 residues. The germline V gene has CDR1 SGHRS and CDR2 YFSETQ. V shed 4 bases and J shed 8 bases, with 13 bases lying between them. The CDR3 bases are TGCGCCAGCAGCAGGTCGGGACTGCATGAGCAGTTCTTC. Its protein is CASSRSGLHEQFF.

This chain links TRBV5-4 with TRBJ2-2, with D hard to call. V lost 2 bases and J lost 0, with 5 bases in between. This CDR3 is 14 amino acids long. In germline, CDR1 is SGHNT, CDR2 YYREEE (reference sequence). The CDR3 sequence is CASSLISNTGELFF. CDR3 DNA sequence: TGTGCCAGCAGCTTAATCTCGAACACCGGGGAGCTGTTTTTT. Full variable domain (missing parts from reference TRBV5-4 and TRBJ2-2): ETGVTQSPTHLIKTRGQQVTLRCSSQSGHNTVSWYQQALGQGPQFIFQYYREEENGRGNFPPRFSGLQFPNYSSELNVNALELDDSALYLCASSLISNTGELFFGEGSRLTVL.

The V gene is TRBV6-1, the J gene TRBJ2-3, with a tentative D call TRBD1 (5 bases). CDR1 and CDR2 (germline): MNHNS, SASEGT. The V and J ends lost 1 base and 0 bases respectively, with 14 bases between them. This CDR3 has 17 residues. DNA for the CDR3: TGTGCCAGCAGTGAAGAGGGGATAGGTTCTAGCACAGATACGCAGTATTTT. Its protein product is CASSEEGIGSSTDTQYF.

The gene calls are TRBV4-1 and TRBJ2-3, with D possibly TRBD1 on 5 matching bases. This CDR3 is 15 amino acids long. CDR1 MGHRA and CDR2 YSYEKL come from the germline V gene. Between the trimmed V and J ends, which lost 1 base and 2 bases, there was a span of 10 bases. CDR3 sequence (DNA): TGCGCCAGCAGCCAAGTACAGGTTTACACAGATACGCAGTATTTT. Protein: CASSQVQVYTDTQYF.

This chain joins TRBV11-3 and TRBJ2-1; 9 nucleotides match TRBD2. Unmatched junction bases numbered 1, after V lost 5 bases and J lost 2 bases. The CDR3 totals 14 residues. Germline CDR1 is SGHNT and CDR2 is YENEEA. The CDR3 loop reads CASSGGRAYNEQFF. The CDR3 DNA reads TGTGCCAGCAGCGGCGGGAGGGCCTACAATGAGCAGTTCTTC.

This clone was observed a few times. The chain combines TRBV27 with TRBJ2-5; tentative D call: TRBD1 (6 bases). The CDR3 runs to 13 residues. Germline V gene sequence: CDR1 MNHEY, CDR2 SMNVEV (reference sequence). With 6 bases removed from V and 4 bases from J, the gap between germline ends came to 12 bases. In nucleotides, the CDR3 is TGTGCCAGCAGACTTGGGGGCCGAGAGACCCAGTACTTC. This encodes CASRLGGRETQYF.